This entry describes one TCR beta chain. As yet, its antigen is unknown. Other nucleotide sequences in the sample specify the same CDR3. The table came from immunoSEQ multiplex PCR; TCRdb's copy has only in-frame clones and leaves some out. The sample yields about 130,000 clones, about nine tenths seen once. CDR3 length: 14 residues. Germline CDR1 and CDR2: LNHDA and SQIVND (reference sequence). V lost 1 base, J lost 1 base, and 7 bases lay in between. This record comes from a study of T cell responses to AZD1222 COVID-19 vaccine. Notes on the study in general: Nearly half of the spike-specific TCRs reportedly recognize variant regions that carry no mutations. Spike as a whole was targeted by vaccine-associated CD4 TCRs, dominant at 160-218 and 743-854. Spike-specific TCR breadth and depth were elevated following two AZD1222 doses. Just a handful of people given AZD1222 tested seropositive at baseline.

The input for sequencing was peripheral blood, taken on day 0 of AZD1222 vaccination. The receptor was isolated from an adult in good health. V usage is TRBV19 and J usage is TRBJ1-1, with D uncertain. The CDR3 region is CASSIVAGNTEAFF. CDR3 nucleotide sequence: TGTGCCAGTAGTATAGTGGCGGGGAACACTGAAGCTTTCTTT.